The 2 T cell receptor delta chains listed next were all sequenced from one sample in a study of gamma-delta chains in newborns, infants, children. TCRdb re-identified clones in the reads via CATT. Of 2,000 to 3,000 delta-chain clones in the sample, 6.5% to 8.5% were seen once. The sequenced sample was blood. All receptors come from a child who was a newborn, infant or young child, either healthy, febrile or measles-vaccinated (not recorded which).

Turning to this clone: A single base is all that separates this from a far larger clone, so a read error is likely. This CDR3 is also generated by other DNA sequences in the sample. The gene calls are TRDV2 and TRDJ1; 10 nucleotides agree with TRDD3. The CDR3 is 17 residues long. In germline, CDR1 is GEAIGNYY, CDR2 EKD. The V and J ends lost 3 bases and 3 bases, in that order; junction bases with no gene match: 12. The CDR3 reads CACDSRTGGCVSDKLIF. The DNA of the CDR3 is TGTGCCTGTGACTCACGTACTGGGGGATGCGTATCCGATAAACTCATCTTT.

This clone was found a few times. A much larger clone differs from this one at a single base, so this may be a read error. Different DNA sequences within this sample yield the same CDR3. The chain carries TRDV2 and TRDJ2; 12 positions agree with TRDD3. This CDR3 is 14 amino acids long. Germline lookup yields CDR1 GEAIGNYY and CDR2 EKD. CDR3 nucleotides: TGTGCCTGTGACTTACTGGGGGATACAGCGCAACTCTTCTTT. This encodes CACDLLGDTAQLFF.